A single T cell receptor (delta chain) is shown here with its context. The junction departs from the called germline gene at one end, perhaps through a read error. This sample was taken from a study of gamma-delta T cells after stem cell transplantation. TCRdb made new clone calls on the RT-PCR reads using CATT. This listing includes under 75 delta-chain clones. The germline V gene has CDR1 TSWWSYY and CDR2 QGS. This CDR3 region has 18 residues. The receptor's source is a human donor. It is not recorded whose cells these are; they may come from a transplant donor. This table probably holds off-target reads from a library built for another chain. The chain recombines TRDV1 with TRDJ1, with D possibly matching TRDD2 (5 bases). The sequencing input was gamma-delta T cells. As DNA, the CDR3 is TGTGCTCTTGGGGAACCAAACGTTTCCTTTTTGTACACCGGTAAACTCATCTTT. Encoded protein: CALGEPNVSFLYTGKLIF.